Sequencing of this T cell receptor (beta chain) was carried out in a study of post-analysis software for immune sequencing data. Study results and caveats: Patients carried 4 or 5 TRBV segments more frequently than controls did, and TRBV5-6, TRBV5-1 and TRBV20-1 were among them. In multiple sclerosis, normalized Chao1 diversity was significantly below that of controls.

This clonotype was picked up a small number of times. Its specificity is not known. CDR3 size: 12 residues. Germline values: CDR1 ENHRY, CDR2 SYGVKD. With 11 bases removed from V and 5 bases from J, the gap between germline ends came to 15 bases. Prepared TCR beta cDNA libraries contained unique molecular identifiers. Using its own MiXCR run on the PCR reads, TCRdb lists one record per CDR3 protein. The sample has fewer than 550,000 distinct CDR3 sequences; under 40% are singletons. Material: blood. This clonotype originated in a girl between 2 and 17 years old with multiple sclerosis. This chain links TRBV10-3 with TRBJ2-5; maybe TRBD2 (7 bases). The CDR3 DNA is TGTGCCGCCCAGGGGAGGGAGGAGACCCAGTACTTC. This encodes CAAQGREETQYF.